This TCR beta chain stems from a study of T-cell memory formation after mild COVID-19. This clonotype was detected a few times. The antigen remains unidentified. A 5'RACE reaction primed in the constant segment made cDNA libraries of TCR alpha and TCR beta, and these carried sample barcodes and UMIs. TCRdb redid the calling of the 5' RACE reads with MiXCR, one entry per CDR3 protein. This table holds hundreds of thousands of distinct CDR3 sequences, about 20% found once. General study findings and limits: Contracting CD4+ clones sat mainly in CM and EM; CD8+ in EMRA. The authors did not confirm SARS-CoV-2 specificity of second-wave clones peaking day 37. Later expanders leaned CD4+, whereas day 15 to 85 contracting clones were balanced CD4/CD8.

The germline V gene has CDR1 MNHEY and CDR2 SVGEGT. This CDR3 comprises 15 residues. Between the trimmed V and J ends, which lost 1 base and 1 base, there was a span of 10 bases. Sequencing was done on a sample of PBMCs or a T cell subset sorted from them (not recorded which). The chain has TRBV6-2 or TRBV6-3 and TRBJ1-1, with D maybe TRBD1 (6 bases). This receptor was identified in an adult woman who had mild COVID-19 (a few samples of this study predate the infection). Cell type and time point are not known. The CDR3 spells CASSYWGLWNTEAFF. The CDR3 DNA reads TGTGCCAGCAGTTACTGGGGGCTCTGGAACACTGAAGCTTTCTTT.